The next 6 T cell receptor beta chains were all read from a single sample in a study of T cell repertoires in cytomegalovirus infection. TCRdb processed the reads anew with MiXCR; each CDR3 protein has one entry. Of 650,000 to 900,000 distinct CDR3 sequences listed, under 35% are singletons. Antigens of these TCRs are unknown. Sequences were derived from cultured CD8+ T cells from PBMCs, sampled from culture after CMV antigen stimulation. The receptors shown here come from a human donor in good health (CMV status not recorded). Some clones in this sample may be carry-over from other donors' samples.

This clonotype was counted ten times or more. The chain has TRBV7-2 and TRBJ2-7, with 7 positions matching TRBD1. The CDR3 is 14 amino acids. V lost 7 bases and J lost 0; bases outside the gene matches: 6. Germline V CDR1 and CDR2: SGHTA, FQGNSA. This CDR3 reads CASNDRVRSYEQYV. The CDR3 DNA reads TGTGCCAGCAACGACAGGGTACGCTCCTACGAGCAGTACGTC.

The chain recombines TRBV6-6 with TRBJ1-5, with D possibly TRBD1 on 6 matching bases. From germline, CDR1 is MNHNY and CDR2 SVGAGI (reference sequence). Trimming took off 5 bases at V and 4 bases at J, with 12 bases between the two ends. The CDR3 runs 14 residues. For the CDR3, the DNA is TGTGCCAGCAGTAACGGACAGATTAATCAGCCCCAGCATTTT. It is translated as CASSNGQINQPQHF.

The chain uses TRBV5-6 and TRBJ1-5; D unresolved. Germline V gives CDR1 SGHDT, CDR2 YYEEEE. Between the trimmed V and J ends, which lost 5 bases and 9 bases, there was a span of 15 bases. The CDR3 loop spans 13 amino acids. The CDR3 coding sequence is TGTGCCAGCAGTCCAGGCCTAAAAGGGCCCCAGCATTTT. Protein: CASSPGLKGPQHF.

This clonotype was recorded a few times. The CDR3 DNA sequence: TGTGCCAGCAGCTTAGGACCTGGGCCCGGATTGGGTTCACCCCTCCACTTT. This translates into CASSLGPGPGLGSPLHF. This chain uses TRBV7-9 with TRBJ1-6; D gene uncertain. The CDR3 sequence is 17 residues long. V dropped 1 base and J dropped 9 bases, with 19 bases sitting between them. Germline V gene data show CDR1 as SEHNR and CDR2 as FQNEAQ (reference sequence).

CDR3 nucleotides: TGTGCCAGCAGCGGAACAGGGAAGGACTCCTACGAGCAGTACTTC. This gives the protein CASSGTGKDSYEQYF. The V call is TRBV9, the J call TRBJ2-7, with D possibly matching TRBD1 (6 bases). The germline V gene has CDR1 SGDLS and CDR2 YYNGEE. V lost 3 bases to trimming and J lost 0 bases, with 13 bases between them. The CDR3 is 15 residues long.

The rearrangement joins TRBV7-9 to TRBJ1-2; TRBD1 agrees at 8 bases. The CDR3 covers 16 residues. Unmatched junction bases numbered 8, after V lost 5 bases and J lost 0 bases. Germline V gene data show CDR1 as SEHNR and CDR2 as FQNEAQ (reference sequence). The CDR3 reads CASSNRDRIPNYGYTF. As DNA, the CDR3 is TGTGCCAGCAGCAACCGGGACAGGATCCCTAACTATGGCTACACCTTC.